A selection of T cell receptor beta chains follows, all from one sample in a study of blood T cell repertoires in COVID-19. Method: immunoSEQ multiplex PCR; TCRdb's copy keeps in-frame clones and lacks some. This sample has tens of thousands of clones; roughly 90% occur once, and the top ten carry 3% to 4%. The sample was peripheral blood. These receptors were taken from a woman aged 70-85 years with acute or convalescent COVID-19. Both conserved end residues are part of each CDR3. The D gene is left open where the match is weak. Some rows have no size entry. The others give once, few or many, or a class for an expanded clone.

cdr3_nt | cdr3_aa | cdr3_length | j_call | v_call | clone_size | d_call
TGCGCCAGCAGCTTGGGACAGGGGAAGGGCTACACCTTC | CASSLGQGKGYTF | 13 | TRBJ1-2 | TRBV5-1 | once | TRBD1
TGTGCCAGCAGCTTAGTAGGGGTTGTCAGGGGTGGAGAGCAGTACTTC | CASSLVGVVRGGEQYF | 16 | TRBJ2-7 | TRBV13 | . | .
TGTGCCAGCAGTAAAAGACGGGGTCGTCTGGATCAGCCCCAGCATTTT | CASSKRRGRLDQPQHF | 16 | TRBJ1-5 | TRBV28 | . | .
TGCGCCAGCAGCCCCGGGGGGGATGGCTACACCTTC | CASSPGGDGYTF | 12 | TRBJ1-2 | TRBV5-1 | . | .
TGTGCCAGCAGTGGCCAGGGGTTCGGGGATGGCTACACCTTC | CASSGQGFGDGYTF | 14 | TRBJ1-2 | TRBV6-4 | . | .
TGTGCCAGCAGTTCAGCTAAGGGACAGGGCTACACCGGGGAGCTGTTTTTT | CASSSAKGQGYTGELFF | 17 | TRBJ2-2 | TRBV27 | . | TRBD1
TGTGCCAGCAGTTATCGGGGCTACAATGAGCAGTTCTTC | CASSYRGYNEQFF | 13 | TRBJ2-1 | TRBV28 | . | .
TGTGCCAGCCAACTCTCAAGACTTACTGGCTACACCTTC | CASQLSRLTGYTF | 13 | TRBJ1-2 | TRBV5-6 | . | .
TGTGCCAGGACCGAGACAGCGAGCTCCTACGAGCAGTACTTC | CARTETASSYEQYF | 14 | TRBJ2-7 | TRBV7-2 | . | .
TGTGCCAGCAGCCAAGCTTTGGGACAGAACTCCTACAATGAGCAGTTCTTC | CASSQALGQNSYNEQFF | 17 | TRBJ2-1 | TRBV3-1/TRBV3-2 | . | TRBD1
TGTGCCAGCAAGATAACAGGGGGCCATCAGCCCCAGCATTTT | CASKITGGHQPQHF | 14 | TRBJ1-5 | TRBV6-5 | . | TRBD1
TGTGCCAGTAGTATAGGACAGGGGGCGACCACTGAAGCTTTCTTT | CASSIGQGATTEAFF | 15 | TRBJ1-1 | TRBV19 | . | TRBD1
TGCGCCAGCTGGGCGGGGGGGACCTACGAGCAGTACTTC | CASWAGGTYEQYF | 13 | TRBJ2-7 | TRBV5-1 | few | TRBD2
TGTGCCAGTCAGGGGGCAGCTGGAAACACCATATATTTT | CASQGAAGNTIYF | 13 | TRBJ1-3 | TRBV6-5 | . | TRBD1
TGTGCCAGCAAGGCAGGGGGCTTAGCTGAAGCTTTCTTT | CASKAGGLAEAFF | 13 | TRBJ1-1 | TRBV12-3/TRBV12-4 | . | TRBD1
TGTGCCAGCCTCCGGGACAGGGAAACTCAAGAGACCCAGTACTTC | CASLRDRETQETQYF | 15 | TRBJ2-5 | TRBV5-6 | . | TRBD1
TGTGCCAGCAGCCAAGAGAGGGGGCGTCGAGAGCAGTACTTC | CASSQERGRREQYF | 14 | TRBJ2-7 | TRBV14 | . | TRBD1
TGTGCCAGCAGCTTAGCGGGTTCTAGCACAGATACGCAGTATTTT | CASSLAGSSTDTQYF | 15 | TRBJ2-3 | TRBV11-2 | . | .
TGCGCCGGACAGGCGGCTAACTATGGCTACACCTTC | CAGQAANYGYTF | 12 | TRBJ1-2 | TRBV2 | . | TRBD1
TGTGCCAGCAGTCCCGGGACTAGTTCGTTCAATGAGCAGTTCTTC | CASSPGTSSFNEQFF | 15 | TRBJ2-1 | TRBV2 | . | TRBD2
TGTGCCAGCAGTGGGCACTCTCCTTCTGGACTCCTATTCTACGAGCAGTACTTC | CASSGHSPSGLLFYEQYF | 18 | TRBJ2-7 | TRBV28 | few | .
TGTGCCAGCAGTGTACAGGGGAACACTGAAGCTTTCTTT | CASSVQGNTEAFF | 13 | TRBJ1-1 | TRBV28 | . | .
TGTGCCTGGGGGTTACTCGCCCGCCTCTCCTCCGAGCAGTACTTC | CAWGLLARLSSEQYF | 15 | TRBJ2-7 | TRBV30 | . | .
TGTGCCAGCAGCCCGACAGGGGCAAAGAACACCGGGGAGCTGTTTTTT | CASSPTGAKNTGELFF | 16 | TRBJ2-2 | TRBV28 | . | TRBD1
TGTGCCAGCAGACCCGACAGGGCTTATGCGCTACCAACTAATGAAAAACTGTTTTTT | CASRPDRAYALPTNEKLFF | 19 | TRBJ1-4 | TRBV3-1/TRBV3-2 | once | TRBD1
TGTGCCAGCAGTGCTCTGGCGGGAGGTTCCTACAATGAGCAGTTCTTC | CASSALAGGSYNEQFF | 16 | TRBJ2-1 | TRBV28 | . | TRBD2
TGTGCCAGCAGCTCGCAGGGGGGAACCTACAATGAGCAGTTCTTC | CASSSQGGTYNEQFF | 15 | TRBJ2-1 | TRBV7-2 | . | .
TGTGCCAGCAGCGACAGGGCGCAGACCCAGTACTTC | CASSDRAQTQYF | 12 | TRBJ2-5 | TRBV7-9 | . | TRBD1
TGTGCCAGCAGCTTGGCCGCGACAGCCAATTCTAACTATGGCTACACCTTC | CASSLAATANSNYGYTF | 17 | TRBJ1-2 | TRBV5-6 | . | .
TGTGCCAGCAGCTTGTATTCCGAAGAGACCCAGTACTTC | CASSLYSEETQYF | 13 | TRBJ2-5 | TRBV5-6 | . | .
TGTGCCAGCACAGGGCAGTTGGCAAGTAATGAAAAACTGTTTTTT | CASTGQLASNEKLFF | 15 | TRBJ1-4 | TRBV6-5 | once | .
TGCGCCAGCAGCTTTACAGGGGCGCGGGAGCAGTACTTC | CASSFTGAREQYF | 13 | TRBJ2-7 | TRBV5-1 | . | TRBD1
TGCGCCAGCAGCTTGTGGGCAGGGGGCGGCACTGAAGCTTTCTTT | CASSLWAGGGTEAFF | 15 | TRBJ1-1 | TRBV5-1 | . | TRBD1
TGTGCCAGCAGCCAGAAGTGGAGCGGGGGATACGACAATGAGCAGTTCTTC | CASSQKWSGGYDNEQFF | 17 | TRBJ2-1 | TRBV3-1/TRBV3-2 | . | TRBD2
TGTGCCAGCACCCTCGGGGAAAAACTGTTTTTT | CASTLGEKLFF | 11 | TRBJ1-4 | TRBV7-9 | . | .
TGTGCCAGCAGTTCAGTTCGTGGCTACACCTTC | CASSSVRGYTF | 11 | TRBJ1-2 | TRBV28 | . | .